These T cell receptor beta chains were read from a single sample in a study of blood T cell repertoires in COVID-19. The repertoire was sequenced with immunoSEQ multiplex PCR; TCRdb's copy has only in-frame clones and lacks some. Of some 20,000 clones in the sample, around nine tenths were seen once. Sequenced sample: peripheral blood. Receptors were obtained from a man aged 40-55 years with active COVID-19. CDR3s include the opening cysteine and the closing phenylalanine or tryptophan. Each record gives: CDR3 length, D gene, J gene, clone size, V gene, CDR3 DNA, CDR3 protein. D genes are given only for firm matches. Clone size appears in some rows only: once, few, many, or a class for an expanded clone.

>14|-|TRBJ1-5|-|TRBV19
TGTGCCAGTACCGGCAGGGGCACCAATCAGCCCCAGCATTTT
CASTGRGTNQPQHF
>14|-|TRBJ2-7|-|TRBV10-2
TGCGCCAGCAGTGTGGGCAGGGCGATTGAAGAGCAGTACTTC
CASSVGRAIEEQYF
>13|TRBD2|TRBJ2-2|once|TRBV12-3/TRBV12-4
TGTGCCAGCAGCCGACTAGCGTTCGGGGAGCTGTTTTTT
CASSRLAFGELFF
>13|-|TRBJ1-1|-|TRBV2
TGTGCCAGCAGTGGGCAGGGAAGTACCCGTGCTTTCTTT
CASSGQGSTRAFF
>13|-|TRBJ2-7|-|TRBV2
TGTGCCAGCAGTATCGACAGAAACTACGAGCAGTACTTC
CASSIDRNYEQYF
>17|TRBD2|TRBJ2-1|-|TRBV3-1/TRBV3-2
TGTGCCAGCAGCCTAGCGCCTCCGACTAGCCACTACAATGAGCAGTTCTTC
CASSLAPPTSHYNEQFF
>17|TRBD2|TRBJ2-1|-|TRBV9
TGTGCCAGCAGCGCGGGACTAGCGGAGTTGCAATACAATGAGCAGTTCTTC
CASSAGLAELQYNEQFF
>14|TRBD1|TRBJ2-3|-|TRBV3-1/TRBV3-2
TGTGCCAGCAGCCACCGGGACAGGGGTGATACGCAGTATTTT
CASSHRDRGDTQYF
>13|-|TRBJ2-7|-|TRBV3-1/TRBV3-2
TGTGCCAGCAGCCCCGGTATCTCCTACGAGCAGTACTTC
CASSPGISYEQYF
>14|-|TRBJ2-1|-|TRBV6-5
TGTGCCAGCAGTTACGACGCCGATAGCTGGGAGCAGTTCTTC
CASSYDADSWEQFF
>15|-|TRBJ2-1|-|TRBV6-5
TGTGCCAGCAGTAGAACGGGACTCCTCTACAATGAGCAGTTCTTC
CASSRTGLLYNEQFF
>15|TRBD2|TRBJ2-1|-|TRBV24-1
TGTGCCACCAGTCCCGGGACTAGCTCCTACAATGAGCAGTTCTTC
CATSPGTSSYNEQFF
>14|TRBD1|TRBJ2-7|few|TRBV5-6
TGTGCCAGCAGCCCTGGGACAGTCGGCTACGAGCAGTACTTC
CASSPGTVGYEQYF
>15|TRBD2|TRBJ2-2|-|TRBV15
TGTGCCACCAGCAGGGGACTAGCGGGACACGGGGAGCTGTTTTTT
CATSRGLAGHGELFF
>14|TRBD2|TRBJ2-1|once|TRBV7-2
TGTGCCAGCAGCTTCCAGCGGGGGCACAATGAGCAGTTCTTC
CASSFQRGHNEQFF
>16|TRBD2|TRBJ2-1|medium-sized|TRBV5-1
TGCGCCAGCAGCCTCTTAGCGGGAGATGGATACAATGAGCAGTTCTTC
CASSLLAGDGYNEQFF
>15|-|TRBJ2-1|-|TRBV9
TGTGCCAGCAGCGTAGGAGGGGGCTCCTACAATGAGCAGTTCTTC
CASSVGGGSYNEQFF
>14|TRBD2|TRBJ2-2|-|TRBV2
TGTGCCAGCAGTGGGACTAGAGCTTCCGGGGAGCTGTTTTTT
CASSGTRASGELFF
>17|-|TRBJ1-2|once|TRBV5-1
TGCGCCAGCAGTGTCGGAATAGGGGCGGGAGCTAACTATGGCTACACCTTC
CASSVGIGAGANYGYTF
>14|-|TRBJ1-4|-|TRBV27
TGTGCCAGCAGTTTGAGCGGTCCTAATGAAAAACTGTTTTTT
CASSLSGPNEKLFF
>14|TRBD2|TRBJ2-7|-|TRBV27
TGTGCCAGCAGTCCCAGCGCGGGAGCTTACGAGCAGTACTTC
CASSPSAGAYEQYF
>14|-|TRBJ2-5|-|TRBV10-1
TGCGCCAGCAGTGGGGCAAGGGGCGCGGAGACCCAGTACTTC
CASSGARGAETQYF
>13|-|TRBJ1-1|-|TRBV29-1
TGCAGCGTTGAAGGCAGGGTCGGGACTGAAGCTTTCTTT
CSVEGRVGTEAFF
>14|-|TRBJ2-7|-|TRBV5-1
TGCGCCAGCAGCTCGGGTATACTTAACTACGAGCAGTACTTC
CASSSGILNYEQYF
>14|-|TRBJ1-1|few|TRBV5-6
TGTGCCAGCAGCGAACTGAGGGAGGTTACTGAAGCTTTCTTT
CASSELREVTEAFF
>14|TRBD1|TRBJ1-1|-|TRBV5-1
TGCGCCAGCAGCCCGGGGACAGTTGTCACTGAAGCTTTCTTT
CASSPGTVVTEAFF
>18|-|TRBJ2-1|-|TRBV7-9
TGTGCCAGCGCCAACCCCTCTTCGGGGATCGGGTCCTACAATGAGCAGTTCTTC
CASANPSSGIGSYNEQFF